The present T cell receptor beta chain was sequenced within a study of T-cell memory formation after mild COVID-19. The germline V gene has CDR1 SGHVS and CDR2 FNYEAQ. The CDR3 runs to 14 residues. V lost 5 bases and J lost 2, with 13 bases in between. This clonotype has a handful of counts. TCRdb re-called the 5' RACE reads with MiXCR, one entry per CDR3 protein. The sample carries about 140,000 distinct CDR3 sequences, roughly 15% recorded once. The sequenced material came from PBMCs or a T cell subset sorted from them (not recorded which). The source of this sequence is an adult woman who had mild COVID-19 (a few samples of this study predate the infection). Cell type and time point are not known. The rearrangement joins TRBV7-6 to TRBJ2-7; unclear D gene. CDR3 protein: CASSPKTSPYEQYF. In DNA, the CDR3 is TGTGCCAGCAGCCCAAAGACTTCTCCCTACGAGCAGTACTTC.